This entry lists 20 T cell receptor beta chains sequenced from one sample in a study of T cell repertoires in cytomegalovirus infection. A single record per CDR3 protein comes from TCRdb applying MiXCR to the reads. Of hundreds of thousands of distinct CDR3 sequences in the sample, approximately 33% were seen once. Antigens for these TCRs are unknown. This specimen was cultured PBMCs, taken from culture after CMV antigen stimulation. The source is a human donor in good health (CMV status not recorded). Some clones in this sample may be carry-over from other donors' samples.

This clonotype has just a few counts. V and J are TRBV10-3 and TRBJ1-1; 7 bases align to TRBD1. V trimming: 4 bases; J trimming: 4 bases; junction bases outside the gene matches: 0. The CDR3 length is 12 residues. Germline V gene sequence: CDR1 ENHRY, CDR2 SYGVKD. The CDR3 bases are TGTGCCATCAGTGGACAGGGCACTGAAGCTTTCTTT. Protein product: CAISGQGTEAFF.

CDR3 nucleotides: TGTGCCAGCAGTTTAGTAGGGACGGGGGGCACGAACCTCCACTTT. Its translation is CASSLVGTGGTNLHF. This chain connects TRBV12-3 or TRBV12-4 to TRBJ1-6, with a weak D call TRBD1 (6 bases). The CDR3 runs to 15 residues. The germline V and J ends were trimmed by 1 base and 15 bases, with 19 bases remaining between them.

V usage is TRBV15 and J usage is TRBJ2-5; unclear D gene. V lost 2 bases and J lost 5, with 6 bases in between. Per germline, CDR1 LNHNV and CDR2 YYDKDF (reference sequence). This CDR3 is built from 12 residues. CDR3 in amino acids: CATSRRKETQYF. CDR3 DNA sequence: TGTGCCACCAGCAGAAGGAAGGAGACCCAGTACTTC.

The genes are TRBV10-3 and TRBJ1-5; TRBD1 aligns across 7 bases. Germline CDR1 and CDR2: ENHRY and SYGVKD. Trimming cost V 10 bases and J 4 bases; bases outside gene matches: 7. The CDR3 has 13 amino acids. CDR3 DNA: TGTGCCACCTCTTCGGGACAGAATCAGCCCCAGCATTTT. This sequence encodes CATSSGQNQPQHF.

The chain joins TRBV6-2 or TRBV6-3 to TRBJ2-4; perhaps TRBD1 as D (6 bases). The V gene's germline CDR1 is MNHEY and CDR2 SVGEGT. Trimming took off 3 bases at V and 0 bases at J, with 9 bases between the two ends. CDR3 length: 15 amino acids. The CDR3 DNA reads TGTGCCAGCAGTTATGAGGGGGAAGCCAAAAACATTCAGTACTTC. Amino acid sequence: CASSYEGEAKNIQYF.

This clonotype was counted a single time. V gene TRBV6-6 combines with J gene TRBJ1-1; D gene unclear. V lost 10 bases and J 1 base, leaving 13 bases between the germline ends. CDR1 is MNHNY and CDR2 is SVGAGI in the germline V gene (reference sequence). The CDR3 covers 13 residues. In DNA form, the CDR3 reads TGTGCCAATACAGTCTCCCCGAACACTGAAGCTTTCTTT. Its translation is CANTVSPNTEAFF.

This clonotype was seen a handful of times. The chain is built from TRBV4-3 and TRBJ2-2, with a tentative D call TRBD2 (7 bases). The CDR3 has 17 residues. Germline loops: CDR1 LGHNA, CDR2 YSLEER. The V end was cut by 0 bases, the J end by 4 bases, with 15 bases between. CDR3 DNA: TGCGCCAGCAGCCAAGAGCCCGAGAGGGGGGGCACCGGGGAGCTGTTTTTT. Protein: CASSQEPERGGTGELFF.

The chain links TRBV20-1 to TRBJ2-3; perhaps TRBD2 as D (5 bases). The V end was cut by 3 bases, the J end by 2 bases, with 6 bases between. Germline CDR1 reads DFQATT; CDR2 reads SNEGSKA (reference sequence). The CDR3 has 12 residues. CDR3 nucleotides: TGCAGTGCTAGCGGGGTCACAGATACGCAGTATTTT. It translates to CSASGVTDTQYF.

This clonotype appeared a single time. This chain joins TRBV20-1 and TRBJ2-7; D may be TRBD2 (5 bases). Germline V lookup: CDR1 DFQATT, CDR2 SNEGSKA (reference sequence). This CDR3 comprises 17 residues. The V gene lost 0 bases and the J gene lost 5 bases, with 23 bases spanning the gap. CDR3 sequence reads: CSARDSAGGRRFHEQYF. Here the CDR3 DNA reads TGCAGTGCTAGAGATAGTGCGGGCGGACGCCGATTCCACGAGCAGTACTTC.

In its sample, this clonotype was seen a few times. The genes are TRBV6-1 and TRBJ1-6; 9 nucleotides agree with TRBD1. The CDR3 is 15 amino acids. The ends lost 5 bases at V and 9 bases at J; junction bases unmatched: 8. The V gene's germline CDR1 is MNHNS and CDR2 SASEGT. The CDR3: CASSYTGTGFSPLHF. As DNA, the CDR3 is TGTGCCAGCAGTTACACCGGGACAGGGTTTTCACCCCTCCACTTT.

This chain connects TRBV29-1 to TRBJ1-2; D gene unclear. CDR3 length: 12 amino acids. Trimming removed 4 bases at V and 7 bases at J, with 13 bases between. Germline V gene lookup returns CDR1 SQVTM and CDR2 ANQGSEA. The CDR3 spells CSVGGVISGYTF. For the CDR3, the DNA is TGCAGCGTTGGTGGGGTTATCAGTGGCTACACCTTC. Together with reference TRBV29-1 and TRBJ1-2, the CDR3 gives the full variable domain: SAVISQKPSRDICQRGTSLTIQCQVDSQVTMMFWYRQQPGQSLTLIATANQGSEATYESGFVIDKFPISRPNLTFSTLTVSNMSPEDSSIYLCSVGGVISGYTFGSGTRLTVV.

The rearrangement joins TRBV10-3 to TRBJ2-5; D possibly corresponds to TRBD1 (6 bases). The CDR3 consists of 13 residues. Trimming removed 6 bases at V and 2 bases at J, with 10 bases between. Germline V CDR1 and CDR2: ENHRY, SYGVKD. CDR3 DNA: TGTGCCATCAGCCCCGGACAGCAAGAGACCCAGTACTTC. This sequence encodes CAISPGQQETQYF.

This clonotype was picked up a small number of times. The genes are TRBV19 and TRBJ1-2; D may be TRBD1 (6 bases). V lost 5 bases, J lost 8 bases, and 18 bases lay in between. The CDR3 loop spans 14 amino acids. CDR1 LNHDA and CDR2 SQIVND come from the germline V gene (reference sequence). CDR3 sequence reads: CASSGRTDRRGYTF. CDR3 DNA sequence: TGTGCCAGTAGTGGCAGAACCGACAGGAGAGGCTACACCTTC.

The chain combines TRBV28 with TRBJ1-5; D unclear. V was pared by 6 bases and J by 7 bases, with 16 bases between. Looked up from germline, CDR1 is MDHEN and CDR2 is SYDVKM. This CDR3 spans 14 amino acids. For the CDR3, the DNA is TGTGCCAGCAGCCCTCACAGAGGTGAGCAGCCCCAGCATTTT. This sequence encodes CASSPHRGEQPQHF.

The genes are TRBV27 and TRBJ2-7, with 10 bases identical to TRBD2. The CDR3 consists of 18 residues. V shed 0 bases, J shed 2 bases, and the junction held 10 bases outside the gene matches. CDR1 and CDR2 (germline): MNHEY, SMNVEV (reference sequence). The CDR3 DNA sequence: TGTGCCAGCAGTTTATCCCCTAGCGGGGGATATAAGACCTACGAGCAGTACTTC. Amino acid sequence: CASSLSPSGGYKTYEQYF.

The chain is built from TRBV3-1 and TRBJ2-7; TRBD1 matches 11 bases. V shed 3 bases and J 6 bases; nucleotides not matched to a gene: 4. CDR1 and CDR2 from the germline V gene are LGHDT and YNNKEL (reference sequence). CDR3 length: 14 amino acids. CDR3 nucleotide sequence: TGTGCCAGCAGCCAGCCGGGACAGGGGGTCGAGCAGTACTTC. It encodes CASSQPGQGVEQYF.

The chain links TRBV28 to TRBJ1-6, with a weak D call TRBD1 (5 bases). The CDR3 loop spans 13 amino acids. V lost 8 bases and J lost 7, with 12 bases in between. Per germline, CDR1 MDHEN and CDR2 SYDVKM. CDR3: CASLGGNNSPLHF. The CDR3 bases are TGTGCCAGCCTTGGGGGAAACAATTCACCCCTCCACTTT.

The chain employs TRBV10-1 and TRBJ2-1, with 9 bases identical to TRBD2. Per the germline V gene, CDR1 is WNHNN and CDR2 is SYGVQD (reference sequence). This CDR3 has 15 amino acids. After removal of 4 bases from V and 4 bases from J, the junction contained 5 bases not matched to a gene. CDR3 sequence reads: CASSVEAGGYNEQFF. The CDR3 nucleotides are TGCGCCAGCAGTGTGGAAGCGGGAGGTTACAATGAGCAGTTCTTC.

The V gene is TRBV19, the J gene TRBJ2-2, with D possibly being TRBD1 (6 bases). The CDR3 spans 14 residues. V was clipped by 7 bases and J by 4 bases, with 13 bases between them. Germline CDR1 LNHDA, CDR2 SQIVND (reference sequence). The CDR3 region is CASITGSGTGELFF. DNA of the CDR3: TGTGCCAGTATTACAGGGTCGGGCACCGGGGAGCTGTTTTTT.

V gene TRBV6-1 combines with J gene TRBJ2-7, with a possible D match to TRBD2 (6 bases). Trimming shortened V by 5 bases and J by 2 bases, and 13 bases separated the two germline ends. There are 14 residues in the CDR3. The germline V gene encodes CDR1 MNHNS and CDR2 SASEGT. CDR3 DNA sequence: TGTGCCAGCAGTCCCTCCCGGGGGACCTACGAGCAGTACTTC. Its protein product is CASSPSRGTYEQYF.